This T cell receptor beta chain originates from a study of cytomegalovirus exposure and HLA in healthy donors. For the study at large: Samples from HLA-typed donors yielded 65 million to 90 million unique TCRs in an early data release. Study results and caveats: Specific recognition of CMV antigens was confirmed in vitro for a few chains (all CMV-associated).

This clone showed up just a few times. Its antigen remains unidentified. Samples came from healthy bone marrow donors. This PCR relied on a set of 60 Vbeta primers and 13 Jbeta primers. Here immunoSEQ multiplex PCR was the method, and the copy in TCRdb shows in-frame clones only, minus some. The data hold about 200,000 clones, with roughly four fifths observed a single time. The V gene end was trimmed by 7 bases and the J gene end by 7 bases; junction bases not matched to a gene: 6. CDR1 and CDR2 from the germline V gene are SQVTM and ANQGSEA. The CDR3 sequence is 13 residues long. V and J are TRBV29-1 and TRBJ2-1; 11 bases fit TRBD2. The sequence came from a man younger than 45 in good health and CMV-seronegative. Input material: PBMCs. The CDR3: CSALPSGRNEQFF. In nucleotides, the CDR3 is TGCAGCGCTCTCCCTAGCGGGAGGAATGAGCAGTTCTTC.